This TCR beta chain was captured by sequencing in a study of chemoradiotherapy in HPV16-positive cancers. Across the study: Candidate HPV-specific T-cell clones and common TCR motifs came from functional assays in a couple of HPV16-positive patients.

Trimming stripped 0 bases from V and 4 bases from J, with 3 bases between. This CDR3 contains 13 residues. Per the germline V gene, CDR1 is KGHSH and CDR2 is LQKENI. Turning to this clone: Distinct nucleotide sequences in the sample also encode this CDR3.

Data came from immunoSEQ multiplex PCR; TCRdb stores just in-frame clones and leaves some out. This table has fewer than 30,000 clones, over 80% appearing once. The clonotype was recovered from a human donor with HPV-associated anogenital cancer. The sample in question was blood, obtained from a patient who underwent chemoradiotherapy. The chain combines TRBV18 with TRBJ2-2, with D unclear. CDR3 region: CASSPPVTGELFF. As DNA, the CDR3 is TGTGCCAGCTCACCACCGGTCACCGGGGAGCTGTTTTTT. The whole variable domain, filled in from reference TRBV18 and TRBJ2-2, reads NAGVMQNPRHLVRRRGQEARLRCSPMKGHSHVYWYRQLPEEGLKFMVYLQKENIIDESGMPKERFSAEFPKEGPSILRIQQVVRGDSAAYFCASSPPVTGELFFGEGSRLTVL.